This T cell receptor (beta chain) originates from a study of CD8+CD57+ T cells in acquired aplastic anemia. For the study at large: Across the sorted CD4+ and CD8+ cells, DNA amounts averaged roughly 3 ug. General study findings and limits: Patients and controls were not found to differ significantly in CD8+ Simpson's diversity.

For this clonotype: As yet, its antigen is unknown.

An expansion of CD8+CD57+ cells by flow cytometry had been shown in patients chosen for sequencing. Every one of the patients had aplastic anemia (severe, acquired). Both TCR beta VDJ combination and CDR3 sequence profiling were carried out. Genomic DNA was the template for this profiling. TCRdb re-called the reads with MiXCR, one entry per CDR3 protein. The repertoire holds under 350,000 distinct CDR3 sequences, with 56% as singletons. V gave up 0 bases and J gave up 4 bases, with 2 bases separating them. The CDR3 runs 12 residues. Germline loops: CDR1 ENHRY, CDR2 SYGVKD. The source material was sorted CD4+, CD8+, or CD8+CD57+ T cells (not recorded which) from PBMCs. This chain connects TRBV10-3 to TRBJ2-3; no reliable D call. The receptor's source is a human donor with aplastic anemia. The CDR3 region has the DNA TGTGCCATCAGTGAGTCGGCAGATACGCAGTATTTT. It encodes CAISESADTQYF.